The present TCR beta chain was sequenced within a study of blood T cell repertoires in COVID-19. Across the study: The origin of the acute and convalescent COVID-19 samples was the United States, Italy and Spain. In each case, the material was cDNA or gDNA derived from T cells, B-cell-depleted T cells, or PBMCs.

The Seattle site enrolled patients during active infection and followed them longitudinally. This CDR3 is built from 13 residues. The germline V gene encodes CDR1 KGHDR and CDR2 SFDVKD. The J segment lost 8 bases and the V segment lost 12 bases, leaving 7 bases of the junction unmatched. Source study methods: Estimation of nucleated cell counts relied on the amplification of reference gene primers. The method was immunoSEQ multiplex PCR; TCRdb's version includes in-frame clones alone and lacks a portion of them. That table furnishes V, J and clone size, whereas the DNA furnished D and trimming. Of roughly 300,000 clones in the sample, roughly 90% are singletons; the top ten hold over 9.5%.

V and J are TRBV24-1 and TRBJ2-1; 12 nucleotides line up with TRBD2. The source is a woman younger than 45 with COVID-19, enrolled during active disease. Sequencing was performed on peripheral blood. The CDR3 loop reads CAATSGGGYEQFF. CDR3 bases: TGTGCCGCGACTAGCGGGGGTGGGTATGAGCAGTTCTTC.